The 11 T cell receptor beta chains below come from one sample, sequenced in a study of T-cell reconstitution after alpha-beta-depleted transplantation in children. The authors prepared the TCRbeta library with unique molecular identifiers. MiXCR, run by TCRdb on the PCR reads, gives a single entry per CDR3 protein. The sample has roughly 300,000 distinct CDR3 sequences, 10% seen once; the top ten hold approximately 2.3%. The specimen was PBMCs from the stem cell graft donor, collected from the stem cell graft. The source of these receptors is a human donor who donated a stem cell graft to a child with acute lymphoblastic leukemia.

This clonotype was recorded a few times. V usage is TRBV6-5 and J usage is TRBJ1-5; 7 bases align to TRBD1. J gave up 5 bases and V 0 bases, and 7 bases lay outside the gene matches. The CDR3 is 16 residues long. The germline V gene encodes CDR1 MNHEY and CDR2 SVGAGI. CDR3 loop: CASSYSLPGGDQPQHF. The DNA for the CDR3 is TGTGCCAGCAGTTACTCGCTACCAGGGGGTGATCAGCCCCAGCATTTT.

This clonotype was found many times. V usage is TRBV4-1 and J usage is TRBJ1-5, with D perhaps matching TRBD1 (5 bases). With 6 bases removed from V and 0 bases from J, the gap between germline ends came to 12 bases. The germline V gene has CDR1 MGHRA and CDR2 YSYEKL. The CDR3 runs 15 residues. The CDR3 DNA reads as TGCGCCAGCAGAACACAGGCGTATAGCAATCAGCCCCAGCATTTT. It translates to CASRTQAYSNQPQHF.

This clonotype occurred a few times. This chain connects TRBV3-1 to TRBJ2-5; 8 bases are a match to TRBD1. The CDR3 is 15 residues long. V shed 3 bases and J 4 bases; nucleotides not matched to a gene: 7. Germline V gives CDR1 LGHDT, CDR2 YNNKEL (reference sequence). The CDR3: CASSHQGATGETQYF. The CDR3, as DNA: TGTGCCAGCAGCCACCAGGGGGCTACAGGAGAGACCCAGTACTTC.

As concerns this clonotype: The DNA is omitted, as the CDR3 cannot be located on it reliably, and the CDR3 follows TCRdb's listing. This rearrangement joins TRBV12-3 or TRBV12-4 to TRBJ2-1; the table assigns TRBD2, which was not confirmed against the DNA. Termini included, the CDR3 measures 15 amino acids. CDR3 sequence reads: CASSSSMGQWGEQFF.

The CDR3 protein is CSARDNLVWLAGSRETQYF. The CDR3 DNA reads as TGCAGTGCTAGAGATAATTTAGTGTGGCTAGCGGGCTCCAGGGAGACCCAGTACTTC. V and J are TRBV20-1 and TRBJ2-5; 8 bases match TRBD2. Trimming took 0 bases from V and 5 from J; bases not matched to a gene: 20. This CDR3 contains 19 residues. Germline values: CDR1 DFQATT, CDR2 SNEGSKA (reference sequence).

J is TRBJ2-1 and V is TRBV20-1; TRBD1 matches at 8 bases. The length of the CDR3 is 14 residues. J gave up 10 bases and V 1 base, and 9 bases lay outside the gene matches. Germline loops: CDR1 DFQATT, CDR2 SNEGSKA (reference sequence). The CDR3 bases are TGCAGTGCTAGAGCACCGACAGGGGTCAGGGAGCAGTTCTTC. Translation gives CSARAPTGVREQFF.

The CDR3 region has the DNA TGTGCCAGCAGATCCCCGACTAGCGGGAGTAGCGATACGCAGTATTTT. As protein: CASRSPTSGSSDTQYF. The chain couples TRBV6-1 to TRBJ2-3; 12 bases agree with TRBD2. Unmatched junction bases numbered 10, after V lost 6 bases and J lost 6 bases. This CDR3 contains 16 residues. Per the germline V gene, CDR1 is MNHNS and CDR2 is SASEGT.

There are a few counts of this clonotype. CDR3 DNA: TGCGCCAGCAGCTTGGAGGAGCGGGACAGGAGCTATGGCTACACCTTC. Translating gives CASSLEERDRSYGYTF. The V and J genes are TRBV5-1 and TRBJ1-2, with TRBD1 matching 8 bases. V lost 0 bases to trimming and J lost 4 bases; unmatched junction nucleotides: 8. Germline values: CDR1 SGHRS, CDR2 YFSETQ. The CDR3 is 16 amino acids.

The chain joins TRBV5-6 to TRBJ2-7; D remains ambiguous. Germline loops: CDR1 SGHDT, CDR2 YYEEEE. The CDR3 contains 13 residues. The V end lost 6 bases, the J end lost 3 bases, and 13 bases lay between the germline ends. CDR3 bases: TGTGCCAGCACCACCCAGAACTACTACGAGCAGTACTTC. This translates into CASTTQNYYEQYF.

This clonotype was detected a few times. This chain uses TRBV9 with TRBJ2-5; tentatively, D is TRBD1 or TRBD2 (5 bases each). Germline loops: CDR1 SGDLS, CDR2 YYNGEE. Trimming shortened V by 4 bases and J by 1 base, and 14 bases separated the two germline ends. The CDR3 length is 15 residues. The CDR3 is CASSIQPGPQETQYF. The CDR3, as DNA: TGTGCCAGCAGCATACAGCCGGGGCCCCAAGAGACCCAGTACTTC.

The rearrangement links TRBV28 to TRBJ2-1; 10 bases map to TRBD2. Per germline, CDR1 MDHEN and CDR2 SYDVKM. This CDR3 region has 18 residues. The J segment lost 0 bases and the V segment lost 5 bases, leaving 10 bases of the junction unmatched. The DNA for the CDR3 is TGTGCCAGCAGTCCAAGGGCTAGCGGGAGTAGCTCCTACAATGAGCAGTTCTTC. It encodes CASSPRASGSSSYNEQFF.